This T cell receptor beta chain was documented in a study of cytotoxic CD8 clonotypes in ibrutinib-treated CLL. As for the study in general: IGHV unmutated 17 to 18; relapsed/refractory 11; treatment-naive about 14. Partial responders around 24, complete 2; some twelve progressed and around 15 stayed in remission by median roughly 70 months.

Depth targeted 1 in 200,000 to 1 in 1 million T cells, averaging around 9.5x coverage per clonotype. The table came from immunoSEQ multiplex PCR; TCRdb's copy has only in-frame clones and leaves some out. Of around 150,000 clones detected, 75% to 85% appear once; the ten largest clones hold approximately 7.6%. On this clone: Its antigen is currently unknown.

The CDR3 consists of 16 residues. The V gene lost 8 bases and the J gene lost 4 bases, with 23 bases spanning the gap. Germline lookup yields CDR1 SGHVS and CDR2 FNYEAQ. Overall study findings and caveats: Contraction or stability on treatment characterized the public clonotypes, which were uncommon.

This rearrangement joins TRBV7-6 to TRBJ1-2; no reliable D call. This clonotype originated in a human donor with chronic lymphocytic leukemia. Sample: PBMCs, taken after 36 months of ibrutinib treatment. The CDR3 here is CASGTWLPTRGYGYTF. The CDR3, as DNA: TGTGCCAGCGGAACGTGGTTACCGACCCGTGGCTATGGCTACACCTTC.